Listed here is a single T cell receptor (beta chain). Its antigen is still unknown. The germline V and J ends were trimmed by 3 bases and 3 bases, with 9 bases remaining between them. The CDR3 sequence is 13 residues long. In germline, CDR1 is SGHRS, CDR2 YFSETQ. These data come from a study of CD8 T cells in ankylosing spondylitis. Overall study findings and caveats: Past studies reported some motif variants in reactive arthritis synovial fluid and blood. Among TCR beta sequences, a motif of several highly homologous variants appeared characteristic of ankylosing spondylitis blood.

Making use of molecular barcodes, quantitative 5'-RACE generated TCR beta libraries. From the 5' RACE reads, TCRdb called clonotypes with MiXCR, one entry per CDR3 protein. The repertoire includes over 450,000 distinct CDR3 sequences, roughly 12% of them detected once, and 6.8% sits in the top ten. The material sequenced was blood, either unsorted or a sorted T cell fraction (not recorded which). This sequence originates from a male donor with ankylosing spondylitis. The chain is built from TRBV5-1 and TRBJ2-5; D not certain. CDR3 region: CASSSNREETQYF. In DNA form, the CDR3 reads TGCGCCAGCAGCTCAAACCGGGAAGAGACCCAGTACTTC.